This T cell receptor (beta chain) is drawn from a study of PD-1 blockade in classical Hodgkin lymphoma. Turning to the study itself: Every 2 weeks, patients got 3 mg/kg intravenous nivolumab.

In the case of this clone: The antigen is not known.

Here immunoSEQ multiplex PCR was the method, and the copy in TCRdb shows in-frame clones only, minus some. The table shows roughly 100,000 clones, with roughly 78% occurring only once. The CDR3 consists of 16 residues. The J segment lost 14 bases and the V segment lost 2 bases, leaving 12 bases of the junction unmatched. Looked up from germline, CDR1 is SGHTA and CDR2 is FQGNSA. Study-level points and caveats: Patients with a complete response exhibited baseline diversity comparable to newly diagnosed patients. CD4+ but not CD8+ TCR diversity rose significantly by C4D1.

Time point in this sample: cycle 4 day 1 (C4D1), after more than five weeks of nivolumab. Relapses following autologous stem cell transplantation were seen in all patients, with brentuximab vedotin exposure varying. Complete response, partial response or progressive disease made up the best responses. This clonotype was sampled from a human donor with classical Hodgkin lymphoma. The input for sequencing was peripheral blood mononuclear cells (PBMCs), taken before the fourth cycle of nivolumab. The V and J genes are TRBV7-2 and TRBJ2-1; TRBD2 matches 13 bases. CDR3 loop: CASSLSTSGGGLLKFF. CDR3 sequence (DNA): TGTGCCAGCAGCTTAAGCACTAGCGGGGGGGGCCTACTTAAGTTCTTC.